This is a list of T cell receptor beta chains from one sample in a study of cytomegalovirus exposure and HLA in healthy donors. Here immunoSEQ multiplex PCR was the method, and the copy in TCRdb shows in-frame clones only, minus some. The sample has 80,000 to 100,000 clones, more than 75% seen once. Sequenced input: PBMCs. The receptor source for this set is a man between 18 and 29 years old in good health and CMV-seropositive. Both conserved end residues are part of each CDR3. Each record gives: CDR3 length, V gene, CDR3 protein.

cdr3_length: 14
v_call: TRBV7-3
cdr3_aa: CASSKTGARDTQYF

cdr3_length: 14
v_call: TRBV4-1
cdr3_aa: CASSQDAGAYGYTF

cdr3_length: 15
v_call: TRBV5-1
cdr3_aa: CASSLGSFEGQPQHF

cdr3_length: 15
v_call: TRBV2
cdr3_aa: CASSEGHRGSYEQYF

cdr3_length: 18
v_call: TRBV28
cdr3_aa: CASSLGLRLARRTYEQYF

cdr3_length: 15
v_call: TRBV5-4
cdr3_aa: CASSWGQSLGNTIYF

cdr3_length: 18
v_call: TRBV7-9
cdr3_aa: CASSYSSGQRLGTDTQYF

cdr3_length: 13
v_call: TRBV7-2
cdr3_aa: CASSETYINEQFF

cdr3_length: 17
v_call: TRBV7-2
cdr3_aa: CASSLVSSGRAVGELFF

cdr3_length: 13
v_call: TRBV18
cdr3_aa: CASSPDRAYEQFF

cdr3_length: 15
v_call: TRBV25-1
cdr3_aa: CASSKSKKNQETQYF

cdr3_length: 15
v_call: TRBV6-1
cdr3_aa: CASTLQGARNYGYTF

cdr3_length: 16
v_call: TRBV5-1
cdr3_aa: CASSWRDSENFYEQYF

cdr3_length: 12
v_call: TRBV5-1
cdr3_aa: CASSLDSYGYTF

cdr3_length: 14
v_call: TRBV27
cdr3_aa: CASGRGYGNQPQHF

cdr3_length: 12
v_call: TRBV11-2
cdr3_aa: CASSRDSGEQYF

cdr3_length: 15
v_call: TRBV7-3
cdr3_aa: CASSQGTSASYEQYF

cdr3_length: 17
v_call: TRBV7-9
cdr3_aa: CASSPIRGGLRDQPQHF

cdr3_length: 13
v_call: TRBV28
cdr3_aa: CASNRESPYEQYF

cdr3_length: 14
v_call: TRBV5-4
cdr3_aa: CASSFRHQRETQYF

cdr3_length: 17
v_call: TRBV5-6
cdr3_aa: CASSLVDTDGGASGYTF

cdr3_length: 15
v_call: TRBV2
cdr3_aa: CASSAQGGGGETQYF

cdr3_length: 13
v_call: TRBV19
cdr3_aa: CASSIVSGYGYTF

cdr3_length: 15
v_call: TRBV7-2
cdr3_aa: CASSLAPLTGYEQYF

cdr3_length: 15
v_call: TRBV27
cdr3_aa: CASSLQGRLPYEQYF

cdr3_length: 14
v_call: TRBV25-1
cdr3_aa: CASSGGTGPSPLHF

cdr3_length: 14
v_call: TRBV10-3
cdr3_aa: CAIRSGTGGTEAFF

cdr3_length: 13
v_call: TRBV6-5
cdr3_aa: CASSADSYNEQFF

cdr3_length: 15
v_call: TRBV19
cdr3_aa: CASSTTSIGLSGTSF

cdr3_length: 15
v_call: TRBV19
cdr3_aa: CASTLGGGQGYEQYF

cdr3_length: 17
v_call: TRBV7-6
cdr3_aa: CASSLGIAGSSTDTQYF

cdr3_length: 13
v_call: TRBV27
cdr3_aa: CASSPGSYNEQFF

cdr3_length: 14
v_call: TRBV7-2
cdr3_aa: CASSLGRLTKGAFF

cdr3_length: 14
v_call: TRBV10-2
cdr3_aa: CATKETGGGETQYF

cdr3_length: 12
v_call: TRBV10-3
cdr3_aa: CATKDSQETQYF

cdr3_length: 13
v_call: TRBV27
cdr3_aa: CASSKTANYGYTF

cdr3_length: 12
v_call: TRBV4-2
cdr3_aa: CASSHSRDSMFF

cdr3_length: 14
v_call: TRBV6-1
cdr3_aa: CASSARGTGYGYTF

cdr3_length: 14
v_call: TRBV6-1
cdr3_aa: CASSEPGQYYGYTF

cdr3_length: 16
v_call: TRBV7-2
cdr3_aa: CASSLQPGGVTGELFF

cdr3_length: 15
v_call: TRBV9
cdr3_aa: CASSVGWRELYEQYF

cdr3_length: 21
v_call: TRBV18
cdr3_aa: CASSPERWDRENSEDLYGYTF

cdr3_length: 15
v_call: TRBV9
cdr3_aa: CASSSSLKRSYGYTF

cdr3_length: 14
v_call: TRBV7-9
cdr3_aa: CASSSGQGDYEQYF

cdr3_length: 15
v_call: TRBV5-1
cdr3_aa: CASSFDGLAGNEQFF

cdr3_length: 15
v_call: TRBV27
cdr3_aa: CASSSGLAGTHEQYF

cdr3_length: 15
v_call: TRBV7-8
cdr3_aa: CASSERGGGAETQYF

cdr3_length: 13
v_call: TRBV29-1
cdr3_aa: CSVENLYSYGYTF

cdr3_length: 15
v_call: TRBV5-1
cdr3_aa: CASSSPGQGAYEQFF

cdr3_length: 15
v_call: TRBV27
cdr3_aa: CASSLSPGSGYEQYF

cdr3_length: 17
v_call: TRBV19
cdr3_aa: CASSDSQFLGSYYGYTF

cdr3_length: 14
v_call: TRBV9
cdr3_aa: CASSGTGITGELFF

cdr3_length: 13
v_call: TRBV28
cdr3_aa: CASSYGGQPEAFF